This T cell receptor (beta chain) was retrieved from a study of OX40 agonist ivuxolimab in advanced cancers. Findings and caveats of the study: At doses 0.1 to 3.0 mg/kg, CD4+ and CD8+ clones expanded.

As regards this clone: Its cognate antigen is unknown.

V lost 4 bases to trimming and J lost 8 bases; unmatched junction nucleotides: 7. The CDR3 length is 15 residues. The germline V gene has CDR1 SGHDN and CDR2 FVKESK. Assay: immunoSEQ multiplex PCR; the TCRdb copy retains only in-frame clones and omits some. The repertoire holds over 90,000 clones, with approximately 87% as singletons. Autoimmune disease history or systemic immunosuppression led to patients being barred. This receptor was taken from an adult with an advanced solid tumor such as melanoma, head and neck, liver or kidney cancer. Material: CD4+ or CD8+ T cells sorted from blood, obtained in a trial of the OX40 agonist ivuxolimab. The rearrangement joins TRBV14 to TRBJ1-4; the match to TRBD1 covers 10 bases. CDR3 sequence reads: CASSPPGTGAEKLFF. For the CDR3, the DNA is TGTGCCAGCAGCCCCCCGGGGACAGGGGCGGAAAAACTGTTTTTT.